A selection of T cell receptor beta chains follows, all from one sample in a study of blood T cell repertoires in COVID-19. TCRdb's copy holds only in-frame clones and misses some; the assay was immunoSEQ multiplex PCR. The sample has about 75,000 clones; around 90% are singletons. Sequenced sample: peripheral blood. The receptors derive from a human donor in a cohort sampled during active COVID-19. CDR3s include the opening cysteine and the closing phenylalanine or tryptophan. A D gene is named only where the DNA matches it firmly. Size values are once, few and many counts, or a class for expanded clones, and some rows have none.

abundance,v_gene,d_gene,j_gene,CDR3nt,CDR3aa
NA,TRBV19,NA,TRBJ1-1,TGTGCCAGTACGGACAACTGGAACACTGAAGCTTTCTTT,CASTDNWNTEAFF
NA,TRBV28,NA,TRBJ2-5,TGTGCCAGCAGTTCAGAAGAGACCCAGTACTTC,CASSSEETQYF
NA,TRBV19,NA,TRBJ1-5,TGTGCCAGCCAGGGGACACCCTCCGGACAAAGCAATCAGCCCCAGCATTTT,CASQGTPSGQSNQPQHF
NA,TRBV6-1,NA,TRBJ1-1,TGTGCCAGCAGTGTAGCGACAGGTAACACTGAAGCTTTCTTT,CASSVATGNTEAFF
NA,TRBV19,NA,TRBJ1-2,TGTGCCAGTAGTAACACAGCCTATGGCTACACCTTC,CASSNTAYGYTF
NA,TRBV27,NA,TRBJ1-5,TGTGCCAGCAGTCCCCAGGGGCGGGATCAGCCCCAGCATTTT,CASSPQGRDQPQHF
NA,TRBV11-2,TRBD1,TRBJ2-5,TGTGCCAGCAGCTTCTCGGACAGGGGGTACCAAGAGACCCAGTACTTC,CASSFSDRGYQETQYF
once,TRBV6-5,NA,TRBJ2-7,TGTGCCAGCAGGGAGGGTTCCTACGAGCAGTACTTC,CASREGSYEQYF
NA,TRBV25-1,TRBD1,TRBJ1-1,TGTGCCAGCACCCCAAAGACAGGGTTACCCCGCACTGAAGCTTTCTTT,CASTPKTGLPRTEAFF
NA,TRBV11-2,NA,TRBJ2-1,TGTGCCAGCAGCCCCAATTACAGGCCCAACAATGAGCAGTTCTTC,CASSPNYRPNNEQFF
NA,TRBV11-2,TRBD2,TRBJ2-2,TGTGCCAGCAGCTACAACACGGGACTACTAAAAACCGGGGAGCTGTTTTTT,CASSYNTGLLKTGELFF
NA,TRBV19,NA,TRBJ2-2,TGTGCCAGTAGTATAGTAGACAGGTACACCGGGGAGCTGTTTTTT,CASSIVDRYTGELFF
NA,TRBV27,NA,TRBJ1-2,TGTGCCAGCAGTTCGACGGGATCCGGTGGCTACACCTTC,CASSSTGSGGYTF
NA,TRBV6-6,NA,TRBJ1-4,TGTGCCAGCAGTTCCCCGGGGGCAACTAATGAAAAACTGTTTTTT,CASSSPGATNEKLFF
NA,TRBV2,NA,TRBJ2-1,TGTGCCAGCAGTTCTCAGGGATTCAATGAGCAGTTCTTC,CASSSQGFNEQFF
NA,TRBV19,NA,TRBJ1-3,TGTGCCAGTACCCGAGGTAAAGTGAGCTCTGGAAACACCATATATTTT,CASTRGKVSSGNTIYF
NA,TRBV5-1,NA,TRBJ2-7,TGCGCCAGCAGCTTGGCAGTCCCCAGTAACGAGCAGTACTTC,CASSLAVPSNEQYF
NA,TRBV5-1,NA,TRBJ2-7,TGCGCCAGCAGCTTGGGATCGGACAACTCCTACGAGCAGTACTTC,CASSLGSDNSYEQYF
NA,TRBV2,NA,TRBJ1-5,TGTGCCAGCACACAGGGTTGGGGCAATCAGCCCCAGCATTTT,CASTQGWGNQPQHF
NA,TRBV7-2,NA,TRBJ2-1,TGTGCCAGCAGCTTAGATCCCTCGTATACAATTGAGCAGTTCTTC,CASSLDPSYTIEQFF
NA,TRBV24-1,NA,TRBJ2-3,TGTGCCACCAGTGACCCCAATCCTCCTACTACGCAGTATTTT,CATSDPNPPTTQYF
NA,TRBV7-9,NA,TRBJ1-5,TGTGCCAGCAGCTCCCAACGTATGGGGGCGAAACTCAATCAGCCCCAGCATTTT,CASSSQRMGAKLNQPQHF
NA,TRBV4-3,TRBD1,TRBJ1-2,TGCGCCAGCAGCCAGACCGGGACAGGGGACTATGGCTACACCTTC,CASSQTGTGDYGYTF
NA,TRBV6-6,TRBD1,TRBJ1-1,TGTGCCAGCAGTTACCCGGGACAGGCCCCCGAAGCTTTCTTT,CASSYPGQAPEAFF
NA,TRBV28,TRBD2,TRBJ2-7,TGTGCCAGCAGTTTTCTACGAGCGGGGGCTACCGAGCAGTACTTC,CASSFLRAGATEQYF
NA,TRBV5-1,NA,TRBJ1-4,TGCGCCAGCAGCTTGGTCGGCGGTGGAGGGAGGACTAATGAAAAACTGTTTTTT,CASSLVGGGGRTNEKLFF
NA,TRBV7-2,NA,TRBJ2-7,TGTGCCAGCAGCCCCGCGACAGGGGAGGGCTACGAGCAGTACTTC,CASSPATGEGYEQYF
NA,TRBV7-8,TRBD1,TRBJ2-7,TGTGCCAGCACCGCCCCGGGACAGGCCCTCTACGAGCAGTACTTC,CASTAPGQALYEQYF
NA,TRBV19,NA,TRBJ1-6,TGTGCCAGTAGTCTAGGGAGTGGGGCTTCACCCCTCCACTTT,CASSLGSGASPLHF
NA,TRBV12-3/TRBV12-4,NA,TRBJ1-5,TGTGCCAGCAAGGGGGGGCGGATTAAGCCCCAGCATTTT,CASKGGRIKPQHF
NA,TRBV11-3,NA,TRBJ2-2,TGTGCCAGCAGCCGGAGGGCTCGGGGGGAGCTGTTTTTT,CASSRRARGELFF
NA,TRBV6-1,TRBD2,TRBJ2-3,TGTGCCAGCAGTGAAGTGGCTAGCGGGGGGGGCACAGATACGCAGTATTTT,CASSEVASGGGTDTQYF
NA,TRBV6-5,TRBD1,TRBJ2-5,TGTGCCAGCCATAGGCAGGGGGCAGACGAGACCCAGTACTTC,CASHRQGADETQYF
NA,TRBV7-9,NA,TRBJ2-1,TGTGCCAGCAGGTCCAACGGCAATGAGCAGTTCTTC,CASRSNGNEQFF
NA,TRBV2,TRBD1,TRBJ1-2,TGTGCCAGCAGGAATCCGGGACAGGGATCTTCTTACGGCTACACCTTC,CASRNPGQGSSYGYTF
NA,TRBV6-1,TRBD1,TRBJ2-3,TGTGCCAGCAGTGAAGCTTCCGGGACAGGGGTAGATACGCAGTATTTT,CASSEASGTGVDTQYF
NA,TRBV2,NA,TRBJ2-5,TGTGCCAGCAGTGCTGATAGAGGTCTAGAGACCCAGTACTTC,CASSADRGLETQYF
NA,TRBV28,NA,TRBJ2-7,TGTGCCAGCAGTTTATTCCGATATACATGGGGAGACGAGCAGTACTTC,CASSLFRYTWGDEQYF
NA,TRBV28,NA,TRBJ2-3,TGTGCCAGCAGTTCTTACACAGATACGCAGTATTTT,CASSSYTDTQYF
NA,TRBV30,TRBD1,TRBJ1-1,TGTGCCTGGAGTCCTCCGGGACAGGGGAGGCGGAGTAACACTGAAGCTTTCTTT,CAWSPPGQGRRSNTEAFF
NA,TRBV10-3,TRBD1,TRBJ1-1,TGTGCCATCAGCGACCGGACAGGGTTTTTCACTGAAGCTTTCTTT,CAISDRTGFFTEAFF
NA,TRBV7-7,NA,TRBJ2-1,TGTGCTAGCAGCTTAGCTGGCGAGACAACTAATGAGCAGTTCTTC,CASSLAGETTNEQFF
NA,TRBV2,NA,TRBJ2-5,TGTGCCAGCAGCTCCCAAGAGACCCAGTACTTC,CASSSQETQYF
few,TRBV15,TRBD1,TRBJ2-2,TGTGCCACCAGCCAGGACAGGGTGTCCACCGGGGAGCTGTTTTTT,CATSQDRVSTGELFF
NA,TRBV6-5,TRBD1,TRBJ2-2,TGTGCCAGCAGTTACTCTTACAGGGGGGGGGAGCTGTTTTTT,CASSYSYRGGELFF
once,TRBV20-1,TRBD2,TRBJ2-7,TGCAGTGCTAGTCGGGCTAGCGGGGGGACAACCTACGAGCAGTACTTC,CSASRASGGTTYEQYF
NA,TRBV11-2,NA,TRBJ1-1,TGTGCCAGCAGCCCTATAATGACAGGAGTACGAGAAGCTTTCTTT,CASSPIMTGVREAFF
once,TRBV3-1/TRBV3-2,NA,TRBJ2-7,TGTGCCAGCAGCCGAAGCGGGGCAGGGGGCGTCAACGAGCAGTACTTC,CASSRSGAGGVNEQYF
NA,TRBV27,NA,TRBJ2-5,TGTGCCAGCAGTTTCCGGGAGACCCAGTACTTC,CASSFRETQYF
NA,TRBV19,TRBD2,TRBJ2-2,TGTGCCAGTAGTATCCCCGGGGGGAGGACCGGGGAGCTGTTTTTT,CASSIPGGRTGELFF
NA,TRBV5-1,NA,TRBJ2-7,TGCGCCAGCAGCGAGACAGGCTACGAGCAGTACTTC,CASSETGYEQYF
NA,TRBV5-4,NA,TRBJ1-1,TGTGCCAGCAGCCCATCCCGGGAGGTTGAAGCTTTCTTT,CASSPSREVEAFF
NA,TRBV9,NA,TRBJ1-3,TGTGCCAGCAGCGTAGGGTCGGAGGCCGGAAACACCATATATTTT,CASSVGSEAGNTIYF
NA,TRBV5-1,NA,TRBJ1-1,TGCGCCAGCAGTATCGGGTCGAACACTGAAGCTTTCTTT,CASSIGSNTEAFF
medium-sized,TRBV7-9,NA,TRBJ1-5,TGTGCCAGCAGCCGAGCAGGTTCAGGGTATAGCAATCAGCCCCAGCATTTT,CASSRAGSGYSNQPQHF
NA,TRBV2,TRBD1,TRBJ2-7,TGTGCCAGCAGTGAACGGACAGGCCAATACGAGCAGTACTTC,CASSERTGQYEQYF
NA,TRBV6-5,TRBD1,TRBJ1-3,TGTGCCAGCAGGGTGACAGGGATCGCTGGAAACACCATATATTTT,CASRVTGIAGNTIYF
NA,TRBV5-1,NA,TRBJ2-5,TGCGCCAGCAGCTATACAGGGAAGAGCCAAGAGACCCAGTACTTC,CASSYTGKSQETQYF
NA,TRBV5-1,TRBD1,TRBJ1-6,TGCGCCAGCAGCTCCCGGACAGGGGGCGATTCACCCCTCCACTTT,CASSSRTGGDSPLHF